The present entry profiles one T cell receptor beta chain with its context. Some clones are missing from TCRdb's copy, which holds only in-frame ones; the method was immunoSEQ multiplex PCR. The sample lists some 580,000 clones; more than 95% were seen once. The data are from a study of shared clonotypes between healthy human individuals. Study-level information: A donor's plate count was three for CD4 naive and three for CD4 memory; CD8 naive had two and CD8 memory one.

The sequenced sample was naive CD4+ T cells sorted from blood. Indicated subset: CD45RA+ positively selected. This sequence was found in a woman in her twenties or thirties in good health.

This CDR3 is CASGDRGIYEQYF. The CDR3 DNA sequence: TGTGCCAGCGGGGACAGGGGAATCTACGAGCAGTACTTC. This chain links TRBV7-9 with TRBJ2-7; 10 bases line up with TRBD1. This CDR3 has 13 residues. With 8 bases clipped from V and 3 bases from J, the junction kept 4 bases outside the gene matches. The germline V gene encodes CDR1 SEHNR and CDR2 FQNEAQ (reference sequence).